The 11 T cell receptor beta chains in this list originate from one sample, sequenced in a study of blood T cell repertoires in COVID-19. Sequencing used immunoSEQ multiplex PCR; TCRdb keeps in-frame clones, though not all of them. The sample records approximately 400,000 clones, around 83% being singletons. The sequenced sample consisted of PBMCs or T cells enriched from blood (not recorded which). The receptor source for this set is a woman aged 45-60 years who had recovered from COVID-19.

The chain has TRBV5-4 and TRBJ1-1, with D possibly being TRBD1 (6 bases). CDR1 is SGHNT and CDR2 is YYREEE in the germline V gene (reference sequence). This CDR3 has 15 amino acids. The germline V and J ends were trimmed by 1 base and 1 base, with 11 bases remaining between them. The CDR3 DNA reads TGTGCCAGCAGCTTGAAGACAGGATGGAACACTGAAGCTTTCTTT. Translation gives CASSLKTGWNTEAFF.

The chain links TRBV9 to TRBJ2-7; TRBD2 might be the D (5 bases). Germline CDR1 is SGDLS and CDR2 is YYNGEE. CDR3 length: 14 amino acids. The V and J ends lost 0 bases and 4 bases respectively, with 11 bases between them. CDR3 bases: TGTGCCAGCAGCGTAGGGCAGACTAATTACGAGCAGTACTTC. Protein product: CASSVGQTNYEQYF.

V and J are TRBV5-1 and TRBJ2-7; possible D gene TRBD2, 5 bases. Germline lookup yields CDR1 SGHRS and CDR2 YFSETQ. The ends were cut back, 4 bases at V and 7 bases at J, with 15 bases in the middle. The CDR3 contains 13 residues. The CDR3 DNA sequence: TGCGCCAGCAGCGGAGGACTGAGGGAAGAGCAGTACTTC. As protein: CASSGGLREEQYF.

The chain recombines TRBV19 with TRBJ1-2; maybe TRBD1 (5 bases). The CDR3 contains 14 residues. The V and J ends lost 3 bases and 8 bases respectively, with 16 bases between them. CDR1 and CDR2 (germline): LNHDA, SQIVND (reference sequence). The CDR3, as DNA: TGTGCCAGTAGTATTGGAGGGGCAACGGGCGGCTACACCTTC. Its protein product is CASSIGGATGGYTF.

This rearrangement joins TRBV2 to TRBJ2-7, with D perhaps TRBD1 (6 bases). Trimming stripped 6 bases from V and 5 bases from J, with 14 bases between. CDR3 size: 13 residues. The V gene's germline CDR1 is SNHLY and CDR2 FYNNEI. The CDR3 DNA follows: TGTGCCAGCAGACGACAGGCCATTGACGAGCAGTACTTC. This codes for CASRRQAIDEQYF.

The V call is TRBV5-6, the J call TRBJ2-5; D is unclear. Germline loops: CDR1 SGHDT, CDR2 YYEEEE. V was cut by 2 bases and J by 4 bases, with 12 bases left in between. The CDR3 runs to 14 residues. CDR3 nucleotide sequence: TGTGCCAGCAGCTTCGTAACGTCCGGAGAGACCCAGTACTTC. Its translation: CASSFVTSGETQYF.

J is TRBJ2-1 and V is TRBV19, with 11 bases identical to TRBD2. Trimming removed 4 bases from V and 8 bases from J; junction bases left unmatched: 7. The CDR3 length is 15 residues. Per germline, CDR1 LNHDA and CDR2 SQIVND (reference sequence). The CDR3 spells CASSKTSGMSDEQFF. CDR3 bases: TGTGCCAGTAGTAAGACTAGCGGGATGAGCGATGAGCAGTTCTTC.

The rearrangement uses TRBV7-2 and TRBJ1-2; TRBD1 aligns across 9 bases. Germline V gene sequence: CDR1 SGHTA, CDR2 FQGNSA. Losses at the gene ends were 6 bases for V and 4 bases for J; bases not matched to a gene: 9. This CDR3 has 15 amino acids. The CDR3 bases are TGTGCCAGCAGTCCACCGGGACAGGGATTCTATGGCTACACCTTC. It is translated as CASSPPGQGFYGYTF.

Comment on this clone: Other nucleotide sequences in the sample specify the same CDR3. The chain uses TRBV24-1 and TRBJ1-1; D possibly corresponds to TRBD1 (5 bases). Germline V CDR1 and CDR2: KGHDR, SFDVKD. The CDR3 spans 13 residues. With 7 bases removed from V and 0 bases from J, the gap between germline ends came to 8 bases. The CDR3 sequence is CATSDSMNTEAFF. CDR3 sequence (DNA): TGTGCCACCAGCGACAGTATGAACACTGAAGCTTTCTTT.

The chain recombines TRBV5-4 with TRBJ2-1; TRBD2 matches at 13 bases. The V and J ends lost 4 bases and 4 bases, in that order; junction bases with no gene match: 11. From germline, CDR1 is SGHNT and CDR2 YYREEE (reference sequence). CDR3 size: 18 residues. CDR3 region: CASSTSGRAPVGYNEQFF. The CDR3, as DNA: TGTGCCAGCAGCACTAGCGGGAGGGCCCCGGTGGGGTACAATGAGCAGTTCTTC. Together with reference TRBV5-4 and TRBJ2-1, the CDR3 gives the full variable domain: ETGVTQSPTHLIKTRGQQVTLRCSSQSGHNTVSWYQQALGQGPQFIFQYYREEENGRGNFPPRFSGLQFPNYSSELNVNALELDDSALYLCASSTSGRAPVGYNEQFFGPGTRLTVL.

The CDR3 spells CASSLGTANYGYTF. DNA of the CDR3: TGTGCCAGTAGTTTGGGGACAGCTAACTATGGCTACACCTTC. This chain uses TRBV19 with TRBJ1-2, with TRBD1 matching over 7 bases. Germline V gene sequence: CDR1 LNHDA, CDR2 SQIVND (reference sequence). Germline trimming cut 5 bases from V and 0 bases from J; bases unmatched to any gene: 3. This CDR3 is 14 amino acids long.